This T cell receptor (beta chain) was sequenced during a study of identical twins. Template switching added a universal primer site, and cDNA bore unique molecular identifiers. TCRdb redid the calling of the 5' RACE reads with MiXCR, one entry per CDR3 protein. The table has 450,000 or so distinct CDR3 sequences, roughly a quarter seen once; the top ten hold over 2.5%. V shed 5 bases, J shed 5 bases, and the junction held 7 bases outside the gene matches. The CDR3 is made up of 15 amino acids. Germline CDR1 and CDR2: DFQATT and SNEGSKA (reference sequence). These same data were also listed under a study on T cells expressing NK-cell markers. That report notes: The contribution of dominant NKG2C+ clonotypes to CD8+ T cells in a handful of donors was about 1.0-7.0%. The CD3+CD56-NKG2C+ fraction of a few donors was likewise dominated by these clonotypes.

The chain uses TRBV20-1 and TRBJ2-1, with TRBD2 matching 12 bases. The TCR was taken from a woman aged 18 to 35 in good health. Sequencing used CD4+ T cells sorted from blood. CDR3 loop: CSAQLRLAGDNEQFF. Here the CDR3 DNA reads TGCAGTGCTCAACTTCGACTAGCGGGAGACAATGAGCAGTTCTTC.